A selection of T cell receptor beta chains follows, all from one sample in a study of blood T cell repertoires in COVID-19. Some clones are missing from TCRdb's copy, which holds only in-frame ones; the method was immunoSEQ multiplex PCR. The data show 75,000 to 80,000 clones, over 75% seen once. The sequenced material came from peripheral blood. Source of these receptors: a human donor in a cohort sampled during active COVID-19. Each CDR3 is given with its conserved first and last residue. Fields, in order: J gene, clone size, D gene, V gene, CDR3 DNA, CDR3 protein. D genes are given only for firm matches. A row's size may be missing; if present it is once, few, many or a size class.

TRBJ2-1,-,-,TRBV27,TGTGCCAGCAGTCCAAGCCCCAACTCAGGGTCAGTCAATGAGCAGTTCTTC,CASSPSPNSGSVNEQFF
TRBJ2-2,-,-,TRBV9,TGTGCCAGCAGCGTAGGCGACAGTCGGACCGGGGAGCTGTTTTTT,CASSVGDSRTGELFF
TRBJ2-3,few,-,TRBV14,TGTGCCAGCAGCCAATTGACAGGTCTTGGGTGGGATACGCAGTATTTT,CASSQLTGLGWDTQYF
TRBJ1-2,-,-,TRBV15,TGTGCCACCAGCAGAGAACAGGGTAGCTACACCTTC,CATSREQGSYTF
TRBJ2-5,-,-,TRBV5-1,TGCGCCAGCAGCGAGGCGTCAGGGATGGGGACCCAGTACTTC,CASSEASGMGTQYF
TRBJ2-1,-,-,TRBV27,TGTGCCAGCAGTTTATTCTCCCTCCTCCGGCAGGGTGCCGATGAGCAGTTCTTC,CASSLFSLLRQGADEQFF
TRBJ2-7,-,-,TRBV21-1,TGTGCCAGCAGCAAAGCGCGCGGGACTAACGACGAGCAGTACTTC,CASSKARGTNDEQYF
TRBJ1-1,-,TRBD1,TRBV7-2,TGTGCCAGCAGCTTAGGATCCCTACAGGGGGGTTACACTGAAGCTTTCTTT,CASSLGSLQGGYTEAFF
TRBJ2-7,-,TRBD2,TRBV28,TGTGCCAGCAGTTTAGGACTAGCGGGATACCCCTACGAGCAGTACTTC,CASSLGLAGYPYEQYF
TRBJ1-3,-,-,TRBV21-1,TGTGCCAGCAGCAAATCTTTCGCGGGGACGCCTGGAAACACCATATATTTT,CASSKSFAGTPGNTIYF
TRBJ1-5,once,-,TRBV5-1,TGCGCCAGCAGCTTGGACACTAGCAATCAGCCCCAGCATTTT,CASSLDTSNQPQHF
TRBJ2-7,-,-,TRBV14,TGTGCCAGCAGCCCCTCGGGTGGGGGGTCCTACGAGCAGTACTTC,CASSPSGGGSYEQYF
TRBJ2-1,once,TRBD2,TRBV7-9,TGTGCCAGCAGCTTAGAAGCTAGCGGGAGATTAAATGAGCAGTTCTTC,CASSLEASGRLNEQFF
TRBJ2-3,-,-,TRBV2,TGTGCCAGCAGTGAAGCGCTAGGACTCATGGCGAATACGCAGTATTTT,CASSEALGLMANTQYF
TRBJ2-7,-,TRBD2,TRBV19,TGTGCCAGTACGGCTAGCGGGAGGTACGAGCAGTACTTC,CASTASGRYEQYF
TRBJ1-6,-,-,TRBV4-2,TGTGCCAGCAGCCAAGATGAGGGTATCGGGTCACCCCTCCACTTT,CASSQDEGIGSPLHF
TRBJ2-5,-,-,TRBV3-1/TRBV3-2,TGTGCCAGCAGCCAAATTCACCCAGGGTTGGAAGAGACCCAGTACTTC,CASSQIHPGLEETQYF
TRBJ2-1,-,TRBD2,TRBV18,TGTGCCAGCTCAGAAACACGGACTAGCGGGGGGGCGGGATCCTACAATGAGCAGTTCTTC,CASSETRTSGGAGSYNEQFF
TRBJ1-2,-,-,TRBV2,TGTGCCAGCTCAGAGACAAACTATGGCTACACCTTC,CASSETNYGYTF
TRBJ2-7,once,-,TRBV20-1,TGCAGTGCGGGCTGGGGGGTCGAGCAGTACTTC,CSAGWGVEQYF
TRBJ2-5,-,TRBD1,TRBV6-2/TRBV6-3,TGTGCCAGCAGCCGGACAGGGGGTAGAAGAGGGTACTTC,CASSRTGGRRGYF
TRBJ2-2,-,-,TRBV28,TGTGCCAGCAGTTTATTCGGGGGAGCCGGGGAGCTGTTTTTT,CASSLFGGAGELFF
TRBJ2-7,-,-,TRBV6-4,TGTGCCAGCAGTGTTCAGGGGAATAACGAGCAGTACTTC,CASSVQGNNEQYF
TRBJ2-5,once,-,TRBV7-9,TGTGCCAGCAGCTTAGGCGGTGAAGAGACCCAGTACTTC,CASSLGGEETQYF
TRBJ2-7,-,-,TRBV7-9,TGTGCCAGCAGCTATGGCAGCTCCTACGAGCAGTACTTC,CASSYGSSYEQYF
TRBJ1-1,-,-,TRBV7-9,TGTGCCAGCAGCTTAGGTGCAGTGAACACTGAAGCTTTCTTT,CASSLGAVNTEAFF
TRBJ2-7,few,-,TRBV3-1/TRBV3-2,TGTGCCAGCAGCCAAGCCGCCTACGAGCAGTACTTC,CASSQAAYEQYF
TRBJ2-4,-,TRBD2,TRBV5-5,TGTGCCAGCAGCATTACTAGCGGGGGCGTCATTCAGTACTTC,CASSITSGGVIQYF
TRBJ2-2,-,TRBD2,TRBV19,TGTGCCAGTAGAAACGGCGGGGGAGCGAACACCGGGGAGCTGTTTTTT,CASRNGGGANTGELFF
TRBJ1-2,-,-,TRBV5-4,TGTGCCAGCAGCTTGGTGGCAGATGGCTATGGCTACACCTTC,CASSLVADGYGYTF
TRBJ1-6,few,-,TRBV28,TGTGCCAGCAGTTCCTCGTACCCTCGGTTAAAGATTGCCCTCCACTTT,CASSSSYPRLKIALHF
TRBJ2-5,-,TRBD2,TRBV28,TGTGCCAGCAGTTCGCCCGGGGGGGTGGGGCTAGCGGGAGGAGAGACCCAGTACTTC,CASSSPGGVGLAGGETQYF
TRBJ1-2,-,TRBD1,TRBV10-3,TGTGCCATTACGGACAGGGCAAACTATGGCTACACCTTC,CAITDRANYGYTF
TRBJ1-5,-,-,TRBV9,TGTGCCAGCAGCGTAGATTTATTTCAGCCCCAGCATTTT,CASSVDLFQPQHF
TRBJ1-5,-,-,TRBV7-2,TGTGCCAGCACCGTAAGGACTAATCAGCCCCAGCATTTT,CASTVRTNQPQHF
TRBJ2-2,-,-,TRBV4-1,TGCGCCAGCAGCCACCCGATCGTAAGAGCGAACACCGGGGAGCTGTTTTTT,CASSHPIVRANTGELFF
TRBJ1-1,-,TRBD1,TRBV6-5,TGTGCCAGCAGTAGACCGGGACAGGGGACGGGTGAAGCTTTCTTT,CASSRPGQGTGEAFF
TRBJ2-2,-,-,TRBV3-1/TRBV3-2,TGTGCCAGCAGCGCCCGACAGCCCGGGGAGCTGTTTTTT,CASSARQPGELFF
TRBJ2-3,-,TRBD1,TRBV6-6,TGTGCCAGCAGTCCCCGGACAGGGGGGTCGACAGATACGCAGTATTTT,CASSPRTGGSTDTQYF
TRBJ1-2,-,TRBD1,TRBV7-6,TGTGCCAGCAGCTTAGATGGAGGACAGGGGGATGGCTACACCTTC,CASSLDGGQGDGYTF
TRBJ2-7,-,TRBD2,TRBV11-3,TGTGCCAGCAGCCTACCATATGGCGCGGGAGCCGGCGAGCAGTACTTC,CASSLPYGAGAGEQYF
TRBJ1-2,-,-,TRBV2,TGTGCCAGCAACCCAAGAGGGAAAACGGCCTATGGCTACACCTTC,CASNPRGKTAYGYTF
TRBJ2-1,-,TRBD2,TRBV2,TGTGCCAGCAGTGCTCTGGCACTAGCGGGAGGTTACAATGAGCAGTTCTTC,CASSALALAGGYNEQFF
TRBJ2-2,-,TRBD2,TRBV7-6,TGTGCCAGCAGCTTGGCTAGCGGAGGCAACACCGGGGAGCTGTTTTTT,CASSLASGGNTGELFF